Detailed here is one T cell receptor beta chain. Assay used: immunoSEQ multiplex PCR; TCRdb lists only in-frame clones, some missing. The sample lists approximately 300,000 clones, around 81% occurring once. This sample is drawn from a study of Ad26.COV2.S vaccination and SARS-CoV-2 variants. Treatment meaning: some 20 received Ad26.COV2.S at low or high dose, single or two shots; roughly 5 received placebo; per-sample allocation not given. Sampling occurred on day 63 after the first vaccine or placebo injection. Vaccine was an Ad26 vector expressing Wuhan-strain SARS-CoV-2 spike. From germline, CDR1 is LNHDA and CDR2 SQIVND (reference sequence). This CDR3 has 14 amino acids. The ends were cut back, 6 bases at V and 3 bases at J, with 14 bases in the middle.

Sample: peripheral blood, taken in a trial of Ad26.COV2.S vaccine versus placebo. This clonotype was obtained from a person aged 18-60 years who received the Ad26.COV2.S COVID-19 vaccine or a placebo. The rearrangement links TRBV19 to TRBJ1-2; D perhaps matches TRBD1 (5 bases). This chain's CDR3 is CASRSLGLDYGYTF. CDR3 DNA sequence: TGTGCCAGTAGGTCGTTGGGGCTCGACTATGGCTACACCTTC.